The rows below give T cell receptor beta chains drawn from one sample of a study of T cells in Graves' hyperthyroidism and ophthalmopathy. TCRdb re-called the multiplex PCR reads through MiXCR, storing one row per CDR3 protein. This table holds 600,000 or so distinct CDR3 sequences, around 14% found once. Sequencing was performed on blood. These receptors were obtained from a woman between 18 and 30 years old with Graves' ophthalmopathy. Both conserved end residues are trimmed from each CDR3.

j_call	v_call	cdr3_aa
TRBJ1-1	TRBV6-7	ASSYSRDRNVRAF
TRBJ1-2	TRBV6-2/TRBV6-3	ASSYRGRIWDYGYT
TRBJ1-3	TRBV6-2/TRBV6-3	ASSYSTDTIY
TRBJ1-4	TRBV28	ASSFQGYEKLF
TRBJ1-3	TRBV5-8	ASSGIQGPSGNTIY
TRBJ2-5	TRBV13	ASSTGTGGMETQY
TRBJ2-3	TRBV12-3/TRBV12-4	ASSQQGGSDTQY
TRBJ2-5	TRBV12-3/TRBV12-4	ASSPTPLETQY
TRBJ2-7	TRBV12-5	ASGLVTGDTYEQY
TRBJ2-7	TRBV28	ASTLSGAEYEQY
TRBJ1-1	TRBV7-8	ASSSDPGQEKSNTEAF
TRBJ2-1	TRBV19	ASSRGTSGFQTYNEQF
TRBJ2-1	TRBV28	ASSLIVDSYNEQF
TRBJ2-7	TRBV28	ASSTPLGRGLYEQY
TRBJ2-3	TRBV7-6	ASSLGQGDTDTQY
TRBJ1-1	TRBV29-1	SVDSREAF
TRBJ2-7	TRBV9	ASSGPRDRSEQY
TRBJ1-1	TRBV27	ASTLGGRNTEAF
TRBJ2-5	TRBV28	ASSLTPDRYGAQY
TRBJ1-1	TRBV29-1	SVRWGYTEAF
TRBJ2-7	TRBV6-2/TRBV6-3	ASSRPRQASYEQY
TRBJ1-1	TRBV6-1	ASSPSTGGGTEAF
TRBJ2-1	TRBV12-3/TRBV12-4	ASSLMAGVYNEQF
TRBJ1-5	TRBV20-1	SVLEGSNQPQH
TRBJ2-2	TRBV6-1	ASSQGQGSGELF
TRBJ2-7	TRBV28	ASSPTGTEQY
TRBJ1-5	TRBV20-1	SAIRDTNSNQPQH
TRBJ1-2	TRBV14	ASSQGPARGYT
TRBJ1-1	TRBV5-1	ASSLGWSEISVNTEAF
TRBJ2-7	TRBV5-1	ASTPTAGTGPHEQY
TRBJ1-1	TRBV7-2	ASSPVGHENTEAF
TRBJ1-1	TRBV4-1	ASSHFQGSPEAF
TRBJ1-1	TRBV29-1	SVPRGSDTEAF
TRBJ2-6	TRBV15	ATSRDYGGQGAGGANVLT
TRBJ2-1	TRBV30	AWSVSAEQF
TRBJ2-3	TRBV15	ATSSGLAGVADTQY
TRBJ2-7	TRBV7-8	ASSLVQATDFAYEQY
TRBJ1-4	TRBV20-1	SVKKGAPNEKLF
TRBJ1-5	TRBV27	ASSPGVQPQH
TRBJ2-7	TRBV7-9	ASSSVPGQEYEQY
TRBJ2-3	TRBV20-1	SARADPGPGGDTQY
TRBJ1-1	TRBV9	ASTSGEWTEAF
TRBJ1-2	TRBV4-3	ASSQDSGGGYYGYT
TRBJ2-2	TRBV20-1	SARAPGNANTGELF